This is a list of T cell receptor beta chains from one sample in a study of siplizumab effects on memory and regulatory T cells. Method: immunoSEQ multiplex PCR; TCRdb's copy keeps in-frame clones and lacks some. The sample shows 65,000 to 90,000 clones, just over 90% of them seen only once. Sequencing input: CD8+ T cells sorted from blood. Every receptor here comes from a human donor in good health. Each CDR3 is given with its conserved first and last residue. Fields, in order: J gene, V gene, CDR3 protein.

J gene: TRBJ2-7; V gene: TRBV11-2; CDR3 protein: CASSLLAGGSDEQYF
J gene: TRBJ1-1; V gene: TRBV20-1; CDR3 protein: CSARVGEGAFF
J gene: TRBJ1-2; V gene: TRBV19; CDR3 protein: CASGSGGYTF
J gene: TRBJ1-4; V gene: TRBV27; CDR3 protein: CASTLHRDSNEKLFF
J gene: TRBJ2-1; V gene: TRBV4-3; CDR3 protein: CASSQGSLNEQFF
J gene: TRBJ2-1; V gene: TRBV9; CDR3 protein: CASSGIYDEQFF
J gene: TRBJ2-7; V gene: TRBV6-5; CDR3 protein: CASSRDRDLFYEQYF
J gene: TRBJ2-5; V gene: TRBV20-1; CDR3 protein: CSGGSGETQYF
J gene: TRBJ1-1; V gene: TRBV5-6; CDR3 protein: CASTSRERGTEAFF
J gene: TRBJ2-7; V gene: TRBV7-9; CDR3 protein: CASSSDRGWYEQYF
J gene: TRBJ1-2; V gene: TRBV2; CDR3 protein: CASSGPGDYGYTF
J gene: TRBJ2-5; V gene: TRBV6-5; CDR3 protein: CASSLISGGVGAQYF